Listed below are T cell receptor beta chains from one sample, sequenced in a study of T cell repertoires in cytomegalovirus infection. TCRdb fed the reads into MiXCR, producing one record per CDR3 protein. Of 200,000 to 300,000 distinct CDR3 sequences in the sample, roughly an eighth are singletons; the top ten hold under 2%. The source material was PBMCs. The source of these receptors is a human donor in good health (CMV status not recorded). Some clones in this sample may be carry-over from other donors' samples. CDR3s include the opening cysteine and the closing phenylalanine or tryptophan. A D gene is named only where the DNA matches it firmly. Not all rows give a size; the values are once, few, many and, for expanded clones, a class.

abundance	d_gene	v_gene	j_gene	CDR3nt	CDR3aa
many	.	TRBV7-2	TRBJ1-3	TGTGCCAGCAGCCCAGGACAGATCTCTGGAAACACCATATATTTT	CASSPGQISGNTIYF
many	.	TRBV7-3	TRBJ2-3	TGTGCCAGCAGCTTGGTCGGGTCCGCCACAGATACGCAGTATTTT	CASSLVGSATDTQYF
many	TRBD2	TRBV7-9	TRBJ2-5	TGTGCCAGCAGCTTAGTCTCTAGCGGAGAGACCCAGTACTTC	CASSLVSSGETQYF
few	TRBD1	TRBV2	TRBJ2-2	TGTGCCAGCTGGGGGACAGGGGATCACGGGGAGCTGTTTTTT	CASWGTGDHGELFF
few	.	TRBV29-1	TRBJ1-1	TGCAGCGTTGAAGATACATACACTGAAGCTTTCTTT	CSVEDTYTEAFF
many	TRBD1	TRBV19	TRBJ2-3	TGTGCCAGTAGTTCTACAGGGGCGGATACGCAGTATTTT	CASSSTGADTQYF
.	.	TRBV5-1	TRBJ2-1	TGCGCCAGCAGCTTGGAGCAGGGTCGTGAGCAGTTCTTC	CASSLEQGREQFF
.	.	TRBV30	TRBJ2-1	TGTGCCTGGAGTCCGGGACCTGAGCAGTTCTTC	CAWSPGPEQFF
many	.	TRBV6-5	TRBJ2-1	TGTGCCAGCAGTTACACGGGGAGGGGGGTGAATGAGCAGTTCTTC	CASSYTGRGVNEQFF
many	TRBD2	TRBV29-1	TRBJ2-5	TGCAGCGTTGGAGGGACTAGCCAAGAGACCCAGTACTTC	CSVGGTSQETQYF
many	.	TRBV7-9	TRBJ1-1	TGTGCCAGCAGCTTATCCCGCTTGAACACTGAAGCTTTCTTT	CASSLSRLNTEAFF
.	.	TRBV28	TRBJ2-1	TGTGCCAGCAGAACCCCGCGGGGTGAGCAGTTCTTC	CASRTPRGEQFF
many	TRBD1	TRBV5-5	TRBJ2-1	TGTGCCAGCAGCTCTCCGACAGGGGGTAATGAGCAGTTCTTC	CASSSPTGGNEQFF
few	TRBD2	TRBV4-3	TRBJ2-4	TGCGCCAGCAGCCAAGATCGGCGGGAGAGGGACAAAAACATTCAGTACTTC	CASSQDRRERDKNIQYF
many	.	TRBV7-2	TRBJ1-5	TGTGCCAGCAGCTTAGACACGATCGAAATAAATCAGCCCCAGCATTTT	CASSLDTIEINQPQHF
.	.	TRBV4-3	TRBJ2-5	TGCGCCAGCAGCCAAGTCGGCGGACTAGAGACCCAGTACTTC	CASSQVGGLETQYF
many	.	TRBV7-2	TRBJ1-1	TGTGCCAGCAGCTTAGCGATTGGGGGGCGGACTGAAGCTTTCTTT	CASSLAIGGRTEAFF
.	.	TRBV10-3	TRBJ1-6	TGTGCCATCAGTGTGGAGGGGGGAGGTTCACCCCTCCACTTT	CAISVEGGGSPLHF
many	TRBD1	TRBV7-9	TRBJ1-1	TGTGCCAGCAGCTCGGGACAGCTGACTGAAGCTTTCTTT	CASSSGQLTEAFF
many	.	TRBV7-2	TRBJ2-2	TGTGCCAGCAGCTCTCCCCGGACCGGACCGTACACCGGGGAGCTGTTTTTT	CASSSPRTGPYTGELFF
.	.	TRBV25-1	TRBJ2-1	TGTGCCAGCAGTGAGAGAGGATCCTACAATGAGCAGTTCTTC	CASSERGSYNEQFF
few	.	TRBV11-3	TRBJ1-1	TGTGCCAGCAGCTTATACCAGGGAGGTGAAGCTTTCTTT	CASSLYQGGEAFF
once	.	TRBV19	TRBJ1-1	TGTGCCAGTAGTCCTGGGACATTTAACACTGAAGCTTTCTTT	CASSPGTFNTEAFF
.	.	TRBV12-5	TRBJ2-5	TGTGCTAGTGGTTTGGCCTCCTTGGGGGGGCTAAGAGAGACCCAGTACTTC	CASGLASLGGLRETQYF
few	.	TRBV5-1	TRBJ1-2	TGCGCCAGCAGCTTGGGGCCTTCCTATGGCTACACCTTC	CASSLGPSYGYTF
.	.	TRBV6-5	TRBJ2-7	TGTGCCAGCAGTTATACGGGCCCCTACGAGCAGTACTTC	CASSYTGPYEQYF
many	TRBD2	TRBV11-2	TRBJ2-3	TGTGCCAGCAGCTTAGCGCTAGCGGGAGAGGATACGCAGTATTTT	CASSLALAGEDTQYF
many	.	TRBV6-1	TRBJ1-2	TGTGCCAGCAGGTCCTTGGCGGATAACTATGGCTACACCTTC	CASRSLADNYGYTF